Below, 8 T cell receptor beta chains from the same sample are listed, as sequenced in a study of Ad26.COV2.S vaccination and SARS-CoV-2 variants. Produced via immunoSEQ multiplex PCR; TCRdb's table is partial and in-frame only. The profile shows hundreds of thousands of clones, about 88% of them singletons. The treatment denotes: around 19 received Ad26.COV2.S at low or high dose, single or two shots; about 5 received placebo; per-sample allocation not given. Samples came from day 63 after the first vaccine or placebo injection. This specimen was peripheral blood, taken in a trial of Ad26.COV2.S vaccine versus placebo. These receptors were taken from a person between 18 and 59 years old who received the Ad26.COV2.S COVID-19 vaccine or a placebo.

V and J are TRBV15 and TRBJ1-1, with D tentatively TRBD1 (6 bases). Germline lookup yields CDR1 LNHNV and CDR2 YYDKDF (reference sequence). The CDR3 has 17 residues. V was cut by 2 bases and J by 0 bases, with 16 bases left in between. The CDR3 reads CATSRSRGQGMNTEAFF. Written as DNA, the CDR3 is TGTGCCACCAGCAGATCAAGGGGTCAGGGGATGAACACTGAAGCTTTCTTT. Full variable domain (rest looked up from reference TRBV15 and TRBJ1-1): DAMVIQNPRYQVTQFGKPVTLSCSQTLNHNVMYWYQQKSSQAPKLLFHYYDKDFNNEADTPDNFQSRRPNTSFCFLDIRSPGLGDTAMYLCATSRSRGQGMNTEAFFGQGTRLTVV.

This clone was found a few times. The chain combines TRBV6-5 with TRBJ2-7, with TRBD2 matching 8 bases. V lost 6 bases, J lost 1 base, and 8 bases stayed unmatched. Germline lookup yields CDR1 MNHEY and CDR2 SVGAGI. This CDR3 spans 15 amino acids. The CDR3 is CASSQTSGPSYEQYF. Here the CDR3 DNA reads TGTGCCAGCAGCCAAACTAGCGGTCCATCCTACGAGCAGTACTTC.

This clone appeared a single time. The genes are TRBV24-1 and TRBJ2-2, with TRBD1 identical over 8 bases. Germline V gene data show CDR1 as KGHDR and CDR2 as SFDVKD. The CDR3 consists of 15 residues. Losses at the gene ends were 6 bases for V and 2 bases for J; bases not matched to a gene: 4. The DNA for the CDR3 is TGTGCCACCAGTCTGACAGGGGCCAACACCGGGGAGCTGTTTTTT. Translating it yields CATSLTGANTGELFF.

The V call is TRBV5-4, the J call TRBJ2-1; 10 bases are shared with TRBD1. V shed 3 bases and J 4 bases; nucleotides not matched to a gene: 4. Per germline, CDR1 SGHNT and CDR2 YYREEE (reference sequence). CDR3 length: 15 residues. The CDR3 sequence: CASSWGTGVYNEQFF. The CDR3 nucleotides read TGTGCCAGCAGCTGGGGGACAGGGGTATACAATGAGCAGTTCTTC.

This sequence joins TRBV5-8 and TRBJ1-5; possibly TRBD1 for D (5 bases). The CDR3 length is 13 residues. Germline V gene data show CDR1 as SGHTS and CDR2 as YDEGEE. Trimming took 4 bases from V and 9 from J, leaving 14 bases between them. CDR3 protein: CASSETAYTPQHF. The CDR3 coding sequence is TGTGCCAGCAGCGAGACAGCCTATACGCCCCAGCATTTT.

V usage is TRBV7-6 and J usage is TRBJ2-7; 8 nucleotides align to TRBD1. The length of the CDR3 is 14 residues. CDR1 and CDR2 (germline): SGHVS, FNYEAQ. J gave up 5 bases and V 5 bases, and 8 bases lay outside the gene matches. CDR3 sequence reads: CASSRGQGNDEQYF. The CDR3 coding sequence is TGTGCCAGCAGCCGAGGACAGGGTAACGACGAGCAGTACTTC.

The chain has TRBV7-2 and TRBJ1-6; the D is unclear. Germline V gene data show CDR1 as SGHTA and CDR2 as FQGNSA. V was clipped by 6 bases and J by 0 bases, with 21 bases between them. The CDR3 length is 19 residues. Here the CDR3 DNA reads TGTGCCAGCAGGTACCCTCGACAAGAAACCAGCTCCTATAATTCACCCCTCCACTTT. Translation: CASRYPRQETSSYNSPLHF.

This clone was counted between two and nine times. This chain's CDR3 is CASSLTGRVEAFF. DNA of the CDR3: TGTGCCAGCAGCCTCACCGGGAGGGTAGAAGCTTTCTTT. The chain links TRBV11-2 to TRBJ1-1, with D unresolved. V shed 5 bases and J shed 8 bases, with 15 bases lying between them. This CDR3 spans 13 amino acids. Germline CDR1 SGHAT, CDR2 FQNNGV.